This T cell receptor (beta chain) was sequenced for a study of response to subunit inactivated influenza vaccine (dated by TCRdb to between 2017 and 2018). Regarding the complete study: To follow how T cells responded to a trivalent subunit inactivated influenza vaccine, the researchers relied on deep quantitative profiling of the T cell receptor repertoire. Overall study outcomes, separate from this receptor: The authors proposed that each seasonal influenza vaccination may bring in only a limited number of new T cells.

Including the terminal cysteine and phenylalanine, the CDR3 comprises 15 residues. The only DNA kept is the CDR3, 45 bases in frame from the first base. According to the germline V gene, CDR1 reads SGHRS and CDR2 reads YFSETQ. V is pruned by 1 base and J by 2 bases, leaving 4 bases of the junction without a gene match. Libraries were prepared through RT-PCR. The sequencer was an Illumina HiSeq 2500. TCRdb redid the processing of the public reads, applying fastp at Q25 and MiXCR, and retained in-frame beta chains. Merged by CDR3 protein, the rows form single entries marked with the most common genes and DNA. This sample has around 850,000 distinct CDR3 sequences in its table, and approximately 17% of those were observed once. The ten largest clones add up to approximately 11% of the sample. This clonotype was seen more than once but under ten times. Its antigen remains undetermined. No much larger clone exists at a distance of one base, and base qualities are not known.

The receptor chain draws on TRBV5-1 and TRBJ2-5; TRBD1 agrees with 8 junctional bases. This TCR was sampled from a man aged 45-65 years who received an inactivated influenza vaccine. Donor details come from another sample of the same person, matched by shared clones. This sample comprised PBMCs from blood, obtained around 5 days after vaccination. The sequence in DNA is TGCGCCAGCAGCTTGTTTGGACAGGGACAAGAGACCCAGTACTTC. It translates to CASSLFGQGQETQYF.